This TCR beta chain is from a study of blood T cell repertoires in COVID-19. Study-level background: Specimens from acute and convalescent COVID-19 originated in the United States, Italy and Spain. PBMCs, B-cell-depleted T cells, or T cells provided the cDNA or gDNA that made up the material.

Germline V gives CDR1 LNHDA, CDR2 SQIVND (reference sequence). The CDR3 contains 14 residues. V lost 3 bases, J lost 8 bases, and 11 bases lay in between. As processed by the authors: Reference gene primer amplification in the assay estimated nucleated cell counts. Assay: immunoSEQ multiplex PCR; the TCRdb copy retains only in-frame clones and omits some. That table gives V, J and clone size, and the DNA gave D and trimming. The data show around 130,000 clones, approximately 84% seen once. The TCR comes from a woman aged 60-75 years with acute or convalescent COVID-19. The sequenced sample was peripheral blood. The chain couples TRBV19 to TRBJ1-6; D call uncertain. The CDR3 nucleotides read TGTGCCAGTAGTATCCCCGCGGAGTATTCACCCCTCCACTTT. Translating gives CASSIPAEYSPLHF.